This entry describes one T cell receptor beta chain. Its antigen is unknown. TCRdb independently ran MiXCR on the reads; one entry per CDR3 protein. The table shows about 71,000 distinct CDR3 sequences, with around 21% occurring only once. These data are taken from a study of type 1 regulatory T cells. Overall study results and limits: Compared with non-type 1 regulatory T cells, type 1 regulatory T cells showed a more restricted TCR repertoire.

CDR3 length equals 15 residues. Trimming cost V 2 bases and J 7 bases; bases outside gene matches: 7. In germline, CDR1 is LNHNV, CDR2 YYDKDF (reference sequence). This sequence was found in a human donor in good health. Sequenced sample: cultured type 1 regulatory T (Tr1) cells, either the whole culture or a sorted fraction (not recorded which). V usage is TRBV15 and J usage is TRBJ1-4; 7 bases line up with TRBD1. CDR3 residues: CATSRRQGLIEKLFF. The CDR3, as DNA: TGTGCCACCAGCAGAAGACAGGGTCTGATTGAAAAACTGTTTTTT.